The subject of this entry is one TCR beta chain. This specimen comes from a study of blood T cells in healthy people across ages. From germline, CDR1 is GTSNPN and CDR2 SVGIG (reference sequence). The CDR3 sequence is 12 residues long. Trimming pared 3 bases from V and 4 bases from J, leaving 9 bases between. Alongside a J-beta primer mix, a sample-barcoded 5' primer served in a second PCR lasting roughly 6 to 11 cycles. TCRdb reprocessed the 5' RACE reads with MiXCR, giving one entry per CDR3 protein. This table has about 1.7 million distinct CDR3 sequences, roughly 27% appearing once. Sequenced material: blood. V is TRBV30 and J is TRBJ1-2; D unclear. The source of this sequence is a woman aged 25-40 years in good health. CDR3 DNA sequence: TGTGCCTGGAGAGGTCGGACCTATGGCTACACCTTC. It codes for CAWRGRTYGYTF.